Given below is one T cell receptor (beta chain) in context. It lacks a known antigen. The record has no base qualities; no much larger clone is one base away. This record belongs to a study of blood T cell repertoires in COVID-19 (dated by TCRdb to the early 2020s). A note on the overall study: Collaborator samples came from the United States, Italy and Spain and covered acute and convalescent phases of COVID-19. The material from the prospective study consisted of cDNA or gDNA derived from T cells, B-cell-depleted T cells, or PBMCs. Deeply sampled blood TCRbeta repertoires from subjects exposed to, actively infected with, or recovered from COVID-19 were included in the dataset. The repertoires were released in a freely available public database meant as a resource for research on the immune response to SARS-CoV-2. The samples were drawn from two sources: the first 160 participants of the ongoing ImmuneRACE study, and 1,000 to 1,500 subjects contributed by 6 global collaborators. The sample metadata nearly always contained a de-identified subject ID, COVID-19 status, age in years and sex. HLA class I and class II types, where available, came from metadata supplied by the sample provider rather than from assay-based typing.

Overall results and qualifications from the work: Clinical and demographic metadata were provided uncurated, with the amount varying by source and participant.

V is trimmed back by 3 bases and J by 2 bases, and the junction contains 3 bases that no gene match accounts for. For CDR1 and CDR2, the germline V gene lists KGHSH and LQKENI. Inclusive of the bounding cysteine and phenylalanine, the CDR3 is 15 residues long. The CDR3 DNA has 45 bases and is translated from base 1. TCRbeta CDR3 regions were amplified from genomic DNA by means of the immunoSEQ Assay, a bias-controlled multiplex PCR. In the source study's methods: The number of nucleated cells in each sample was estimated from the amplification of reference gene primers within the assay. Sequence reads were collapsed and filtered to measure the absolute abundance of every unique TCRbeta CDR3 rearrangement. For each sample, productive Simpson clonality was calculated by taking the square root of Simpson's diversity index across productive rearrangements. Imported from immuneACCESS, the table was reduced by TCRdb to in-frame sequences with V and J called. These copies leave out some clones; in studies compared against another copy, an unresolved V gene accounts for under half, and the cause of the remainder is not known. Clone size and V and J calls were adopted from that table, with D and trimming inferred from the DNA. The sample table shows about 69,000 clones, and 90% are seen once. Clones ranked in the top ten supply approximately 5.8% of the sample.

Each collaborating institution followed its own protocols to collect whole blood in K2EDTA tubes. For TCRbeta analysis, collaborators shipped samples in one of three forms: frozen whole blood, isolated PBMCs, or DNA extracted from either of those sample types. Specimen: peripheral blood. This clonotype was sampled from a man aged 45-60 years with acute or convalescent COVID-19. Recombination joined TRBV18 with TRBJ2-3; TRBD2 lines up with 9 middle nucleotides. The CDR3 region: CASSPLAGTTDTQYF. The bases are TGTGCCAGCTCACCGCTAGCGGGAACCACAGATACGCAGTATTTT.